This TCR beta chain was documented in a study of shared clonotypes between healthy human individuals (dated by TCRdb to 2020 to 2021). About the full investigation: The cohort comprised two women and a few men aged 18 to 49 years. For each donor, CD4 naive and CD4 memory were each given three plates, CD8 naive was given two plates, and CD8 memory was given one plate. To estimate repertoire size and how much clonotypes are shared between individuals, the study performed deep sequencing of blood TCR repertoires from about five healthy adults. To increase sequencing depth and limit assay-specific biases, different laboratories used diverse techniques to prepare libraries and sequence TCR repertoires. Between about 0.94 and 8.9 billion PBMCs per donor were obtained by leukapheresis. What the authors observed across the whole study: The small number of donors limited the genetic and exposure-history diversity represented. Sampling was restricted to blood, and TCR repertoires in tissue are likely to differ from TCR repertoires in blood. Larger estimated clonotype richness was generally found for naive subsets than for memory subsets. Higher generation probabilities were observed for clonotypes shared by all four sorted-subset donors than for non-shared clonotypes. Even with the large sequencing depth, rarefaction of the sorted-subset datasets indicated that sequencing was incomplete. Pairwise subsampling indicated that sequencing depth was expected to affect the degree of clonotype sharing among donors. Around 5% of naive CD4, 3% to 4% of naive CD8, around 2.3% of memory CD4, and 0.35% to 0.5% of memory CD8 clonotypes were shared across a few donors.

The donors were healthy, HIV-negative adults with no recently reported acute infections or vaccinations. Every donor was a Caucasian adult living in Nashville, Tennessee, USA. CD4+ T cells were enriched by magnetic negative selection, after which naive cells were positively selected on CD45RA and the negative fraction was taken as the memory subset. After blood collection by leukapheresis, PBMCs were isolated using Ficoll-Histopaque density gradient centrifugation and then cryopreserved in the vapor phase of liquid nitrogen. Analytical flow cytometry was used to check the purity and quantity of every magnetically sorted T cell population. From each sorted fraction, genomic DNA was isolated and quantified by UV absorbance on a Nanodrop 2000c. Using the deep immunoSEQ assay, multiplex PCR amplified TCR CDR3 regions from genomic DNA. Genomic DNA extracted from each cell subset was distributed evenly over all wells of several immunoSEQ 96-well plates, and each plate served as one replicate. For sorted subsets, approximately 200 ng of genomic DNA, equivalent to 25,000 to 35,000 T cell genomes, went into each replicate PCR. Purified libraries were measured with a Qubit 3.0 fluorometer, size-checked on a Bioanalyzer 2100, and measured again with the KAPA Library Quantification kit. A separate single-read 150-cycle Illumina NextSeq 550 flow cell was used to sequence each immunoSEQ 96-well plate. On the authors' methods: Because the immunoSEQ output included only junctional sequences and no quality scores, the filtering could not be the same as the filtering used for full-length reads. To assign V/J genes and CDR3, sequences were annotated against IMGT germline references using PyIR, a Python wrapper for IgBLAST v1.9. Reads with weak V/J assignments (E-value above 1e-6), missing CDR3, stop codons, out-of-frame junctions, or ambiguous translated residues were removed. A V3J clonotype was defined by an identical inferred V gene, J gene, and CDR3 amino acid sequence. Percentage overlap between repertoires was computed as shared unique clonotypes divided by the size of the smaller repertoire. Three approaches were used to assess repertoire richness: RTK rarefaction, the Chao1 estimator, and Recon v2.1 estimates of unobserved clonotypes. For all TCRbeta clonotypes obtained by the gDNA method from several donors, generation probabilities were computed with OLGA. In TCRdb, the immuneACCESS table is reduced to in-frame sequences with V and J assigned. These tables do not hold every clone; where another copy was compared, an unresolved V gene accounts for under half, and the others remain unexplained. V, J and clone size were drawn from that table, and D and trimming were deduced from the DNA. Present in this sample are a few hundred thousand clones, around 74% of which were seen just once. The ten largest account for over 9% of the sample.

Concerning this clone itself: Its antigen target is currently unknown. Qualities for individual bases were not recorded, and no much larger clone is one base off.

This sequence was found in a man aged 25-45 years in good health. Sequencing was done on a sample of memory CD4+ T cells sorted from blood. Taken with the paper, the label for cell subset or site translates to: CD45RA-negative fraction.

The DNA sequence is given as TGTGCCAGCAGCTTAGGTAGCGGGAGACTAAATGAGCAGTTCTTC. Translated, it reads CASSLGSGRLNEQFF. Recombination joined TRBV7-9 with TRBJ2-1; 9 bases in between match TRBD2. CDR1 SEHNR and CDR2 FQNEAQ are derived from the germline V gene (reference sequence). The germline V end is reduced by 1 base and the J end by 7 bases; junction bases left unmatched: 5. The CDR3 goes from the cysteine to the phenylalanine over 15 residues. Kept here is only the CDR3 DNA, which spans 45 bases and is read in frame from base 1. Full variable domain (CDR3 extended with the reference TRBV7-9 and TRBJ2-1 proteins): DTGVSQNPRHKITKRGQNVTFRCDPISEHNRLYWYRQTLGQGPEFLTYFQNEAQLEKSRLLSDRFSAERPKGSFSTLEIQRTEQGDSAMYLCASSLGSGRLNEQFFGPGTRLTVL.